This TCR beta chain came from a study of blood T cell repertoires in COVID-19. Study as a whole: Samples taken during acute and convalescent COVID-19 were collected in the United States, Italy and Spain. T cells, B-cell-depleted T cells, or PBMCs provided the cDNA or gDNA that served as material.

As handled by the study authors: Reference gene primer amplification in the assay estimated nucleated cell counts. Assay used: immunoSEQ multiplex PCR; TCRdb lists only in-frame clones, some missing. The D gene and trimming were derived from the DNA, and the V and J assignments and clone size from that table. The repertoire holds approximately 93,000 clones, with over 70% as singletons. Germline V lookup: CDR1 SGHVS, CDR2 FNYEAQ. Between the trimmed V and J ends, which lost 0 bases and 6 bases, there was a span of 11 bases. The CDR3 contains 15 residues. This sequence was found in a woman aged 80 or over with acute or convalescent COVID-19. The rearrangement joins TRBV7-6 to TRBJ1-4; D is unclear. The sample consisted of peripheral blood. The CDR3 protein is CASSLASGLDEKLFF. The CDR3 bases are TGTGCCAGCAGCTTAGCCAGCGGGTTGGATGAAAAACTGTTTTTT.